Listed below are T cell receptor beta chains from one sample, sequenced in a study of Ad26.COV2.S vaccination and SARS-CoV-2 variants. Repertoires were generated with immunoSEQ multiplex PCR, while TCRdb's copy carries only in-frame clones and drops some. Of 400,000 to 450,000 clones listed, about nine tenths are singletons. Sequencing was performed on peripheral blood, taken in a trial of Ad26.COV2.S vaccine versus placebo. These receptors came from a person between 18 and 59 years old who received the Ad26.COV2.S COVID-19 vaccine or a placebo. Both conserved end residues are part of each CDR3. A D gene is named only where the DNA matches it firmly.

V	J	length	D	CDR3
TRBV5-5	TRBJ1-3	15	TRBD1	CASSYSGTGANTIYF
TRBV7-6	TRBJ2-3	15	TRBD2	CASSRAGGIADTQYF
TRBV4-3	TRBJ2-3	16	TRBD2	CASSQLSGRATDTQYF
TRBV5-4	TRBJ1-2	15	-	CASSPGPKPDYGYTF
TRBV18	TRBJ2-5	14	-	CASSPRDVKETQYF
TRBV2	TRBJ1-5	14	-	CASSGGRSNQPQHF
TRBV27	TRBJ2-7	13	TRBD2	CASSFRGGDEQYF
TRBV14	TRBJ1-1	14	-	CASSQVGRWAEAFF
TRBV5-6	TRBJ2-7	16	TRBD2	CASSSVTSGKAYEQYF
TRBV4-3	TRBJ2-6	18	TRBD1	CASSQETGGGSGANVLTF
TRBV27	TRBJ2-1	15	-	CASMPGRLSYNEQFF
TRBV10-2	TRBJ2-1	12	-	CASSDFPLEQFF
TRBV12-3/TRBV12-4	TRBJ1-2	13	-	CASSPRPDYGYTF
TRBV5-1	TRBJ1-1	14	-	CASSYGTLNTEAFF
TRBV6-6	TRBJ2-1	12	TRBD1	CASSRQGAEQFF
TRBV19	TRBJ1-6	13	-	CASRQDYNSPLHF
TRBV3-1/TRBV3-2	TRBJ2-6	13	-	CASSQAGANVLTF
TRBV18	TRBJ2-6	17	-	CASSPLRNPSGANVLTF
TRBV7-3	TRBJ2-3	14	TRBD2	CASSSLAGADTQYF
TRBV7-9	TRBJ2-4	13	-	CASSLDDGNIQYF
TRBV19	TRBJ2-5	16	TRBD1	CASSISGDRVQETQYF
TRBV21-1	TRBJ1-1	15	-	CARAPGSRYEPEAFF
TRBV27	TRBJ2-1	12	-	CASSPHGPEQFF
TRBV5-1	TRBJ2-7	14	TRBD2	CASSGRESGLEQYF